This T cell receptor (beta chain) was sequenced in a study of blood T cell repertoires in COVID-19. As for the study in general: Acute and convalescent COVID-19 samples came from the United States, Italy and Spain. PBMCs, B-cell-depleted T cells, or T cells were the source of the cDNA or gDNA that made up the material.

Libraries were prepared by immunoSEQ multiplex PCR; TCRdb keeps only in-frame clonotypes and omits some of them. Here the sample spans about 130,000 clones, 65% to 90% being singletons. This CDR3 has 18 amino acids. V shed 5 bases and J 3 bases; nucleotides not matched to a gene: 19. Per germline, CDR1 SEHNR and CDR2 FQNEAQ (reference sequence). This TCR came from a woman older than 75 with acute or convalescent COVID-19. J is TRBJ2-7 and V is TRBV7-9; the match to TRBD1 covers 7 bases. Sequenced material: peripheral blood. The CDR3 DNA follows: TGTGCCAGCAGCCCTTTCCCTTCTCCGGGACAGCTGTTCTACGAGCAGTACTTC. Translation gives CASSPFPSPGQLFYEQYF.